The entry below gives a single T cell receptor beta chain sequence along with its context. Its antigen remains unidentified. The data stem from a study of OX40 agonist ivuxolimab in advanced cancers. Study summary: The treatment was a fully human IgG2 OX40 agonist, ivuxolimab.

The CDR3 is 17 amino acids. The ends were cut back, 4 bases at V and 0 bases at J, with 20 bases in the middle. Germline V gene data show CDR1 as SGHKS and CDR2 as YYEKEE (reference sequence). Enrollment shut out patients with autoimmune disease history or systemic immunosuppression. Findings of the study overall: Blood T cells, both CD4+ and CD8+, expanded clonally by week 6 at 0.1 to 3.0 mg/kg. Patients who responded partially at 0.1-3.0 mg/kg showed clonal expansion ranking among the lowest.

Generated by immunoSEQ multiplex PCR, the TCRdb table keeps only in-frame clones and is missing some. The sample carries about 83,000 clones, 84% recorded once. The rearrangement uses TRBV5-5 and TRBJ2-7, with D tentatively TRBD2 (6 bases). This clonotype was sampled from an adult with an advanced solid tumor such as melanoma, head and neck, liver or kidney cancer. The source material was CD4+ or CD8+ T cells sorted from blood, sampled in a trial of the OX40 agonist ivuxolimab. The CDR3: CASSPRDFRGASYEQYF. The CDR3 nucleotides are TGTGCCAGCAGCCCCCGGGACTTTCGAGGGGCCTCCTACGAGCAGTACTTC.